The next 15 T cell receptor beta chains were all read from a single sample in a study of response to subunit inactivated influenza vaccine. MiXCR, run by TCRdb on the RT-PCR reads, gives a single entry per CDR3 protein. Of about 520,000 distinct CDR3 sequences listed, over 25% were seen once; the top ten hold around 1.8%. Sequencing used CD4+ T cells sorted from PBMCs, obtained around 5 days after vaccination. Every receptor here comes from a man aged 50 to 59 who received an inactivated influenza vaccine.

In nucleotides, the CDR3 is TGTGCCAGCAGAGGGACACTTCGCTCCCTTGGGGAGCAGTACTTC. Translation: CASRGTLRSLGEQYF. J is TRBJ2-7 and V is TRBV28; a possible D gene is TRBD1 (6 bases). The CDR3 loop spans 15 amino acids. CDR1 and CDR2 from the germline V gene are MDHEN and SYDVKM. Trimming left V 6 bases short and J 7 bases short, with 22 bases between.

The chain combines TRBV30 with TRBJ1-6; no reliable D call. The CDR3 is made up of 15 amino acids. V shed 2 bases and J shed 6 bases, with 14 bases lying between them. In germline, CDR1 is GTSNPN, CDR2 SVGIG (reference sequence). The CDR3 reads CAWSQSGRLNSPLHF. CDR3 DNA: TGTGCCTGGAGTCAGTCAGGACGCCTTAATTCACCCCTCCACTTT.

The CDR3 region is CASSKPSRDTTYNEQFF. The CDR3 nucleotides read TGTGCCAGCAGCAAACCGAGCCGGGACACCACCTACAATGAGCAGTTCTTC. This chain joins TRBV21-1 and TRBJ2-1; TRBD1, the table's D call, was not compared with the DNA. TRBV21-1 is a pseudogene. The CDR3 runs to 17 residues.

In its sample, this clonotype was seen a few times. CDR3 nucleotide sequence: TGTGCCATCACTTCAGACTATAATTCACCCCTCCACTTT. Translation gives CAITSDYNSPLHF. The chain links TRBV10-3 to TRBJ1-6; D is unclear. The CDR3 length is 13 residues. Germline V gene sequence: CDR1 ENHRY, CDR2 SYGVKD. The ends were cut back, 7 bases at V and 3 bases at J, with 7 bases in the middle.

The chain uses TRBV5-5 and TRBJ2-7; D not certain. Looked up from germline, CDR1 is SGHKS and CDR2 is YYEKEE (reference sequence). CDR3 length equals 15 residues. V was trimmed by 3 bases and J by 2 bases, leaving 15 bases between them. The CDR3 region is CASSSGNVRTYEQYF. DNA of the CDR3: TGTGCCAGCAGCTCCGGAAACGTAAGGACCTACGAGCAGTACTTC.

The rearrangement joins TRBV3-1 to TRBJ2-3; D is possibly TRBD1 or TRBD2 (5 bases each). V lost 0 bases, J lost 6 bases, and 16 bases lay in between. This CDR3 spans 16 amino acids. Germline CDR1 and CDR2: LGHDT and YNNKEL (reference sequence). Written as DNA, the CDR3 is TGTGCCAGCAGCCAAGACCGGGACCTCAACGTGGATACGCAGTATTTT. Encoded protein: CASSQDRDLNVDTQYF.

The rearrangement uses TRBV7-2 and TRBJ2-7; D is possibly TRBD1 (6 bases). CDR1 is SGHTA and CDR2 is FQGNSA in the germline V gene. The CDR3 is made up of 14 amino acids. Trimming took off 1 base at V and 5 bases at J, with 12 bases between the two ends. The CDR3 loop reads CASSLGLQGNEQYF. The CDR3 coding sequence is TGTGCCAGCAGCTTAGGTCTACAGGGAAACGAGCAGTACTTC.

The gene calls are TRBV4-1 and TRBJ1-4; D remains unclear. V was cut by 5 bases and J by 5 bases, with 9 bases left in between. This CDR3 is built from 13 residues. Germline CDR1 MGHRA, CDR2 YSYEKL. CDR3 in amino acids: CASSERSNEKLFF. As DNA, the CDR3 is TGCGCCAGCAGCGAACGGTCAAATGAAAAACTGTTTTTT.

This clonotype was detected only a few times. This chain joins TRBV3-1 and TRBJ2-1, with D unresolved. Germline CDR1 is LGHDT and CDR2 is YNNKEL (reference sequence). The CDR3 contains 16 residues. With 1 base removed from V and 1 base from J, the gap between germline ends came to 11 bases. The CDR3 sequence is CASSQVNGRSYNEQFF. CDR3 sequence (DNA): TGTGCCAGCAGCCAAGTCAACGGACGTTCCTACAATGAGCAGTTCTTC.

This clonotype was recorded a few times. The genes are TRBV7-9 and TRBJ2-7; 12 bases line up with TRBD2. V dropped 5 bases and J dropped 12; count of bases not matched to a gene: 8. Germline CDR1 and CDR2: SEHNR and FQNEAQ (reference sequence). The CDR3 consists of 13 residues. The CDR3 coding sequence is TGTGCCAGCAGCCCAGGGACTAGCGGGCTCCCGTACTTC. This translates into CASSPGTSGLPYF.

Comments on this clonotype: The germline gene is not matched at one end of the junction; a read error may be the cause. This chain connects TRBV7-2 to TRBJ2-5; 8 bases align to TRBD1. CDR3 length equals 12 residues. The germline V gene encodes CDR1 SGHTA and CDR2 FQGNSA. CDR3 in DNA: TGTGCCAGCAGCCTTGGGACAGGAGCTGGGTTCTTC. Amino acid sequence: CASSLGTGAGFF.

This sequence joins TRBV20-1 and TRBJ2-7, with D tentatively TRBD1 (5 bases). Germline V CDR1 and CDR2: DFQATT, SNEGSKA (reference sequence). Trimming took off 2 bases at V and 3 bases at J, with 8 bases between the two ends. The CDR3 loop spans 12 amino acids. The CDR3 nucleotides read TGCAGTGCTAGATCAGGGATCTACGAGCAGTACTTC. This translates into CSARSGIYEQYF.

The chain employs TRBV20-1 and TRBJ2-1; D gene uncertain. V was pared by 1 base and J by 3 bases, with 10 bases between. Germline V gene sequence: CDR1 DFQATT, CDR2 SNEGSKA (reference sequence). The CDR3 has 14 amino acids. CDR3 coding DNA: TGCAGTGCTAGAGGACTTCGGAACTACAATGAGCAGTTCTTC. Its protein product is CSARGLRNYNEQFF.

There are a few counts of this clonotype. This sequence joins TRBV7-2 and TRBJ2-7; D gene ambiguous. Trimming cost V 5 bases and J 3 bases, with 11 bases left between them. The germline gives CDR1 SGHTA, CDR2 FQGNSA. CDR3 length: 13 amino acids. CDR3 DNA sequence: TGTGCCAGCAGCCCCATACAAGACTACGAGCAGTACTTC. Translated: CASSPIQDYEQYF.

This clonotype was observed a few times. V and J are TRBV20-1 and TRBJ2-1; either TRBD1 or TRBD2 may fit D (5 bases each). The ends were cut back, 2 bases at V and 9 bases at J, with 8 bases in the middle. The CDR3 covers 11 residues. Looked up from germline, CDR1 is DFQATT and CDR2 is SNEGSKA (reference sequence). This CDR3 reads CSARRGVEQFF. CDR3 in DNA: TGCAGTGCTAGAAGAGGGGTTGAGCAGTTCTTC.